The next 8 T cell receptor beta chains were all read from a single sample in a study of cytomegalovirus exposure and HLA in healthy donors. 13 Jbeta primers and 60 Vbeta primers were used for the PCR. Assay used: immunoSEQ multiplex PCR; TCRdb lists only in-frame clones, some missing. Of about 160,000 clones listed, over 80% were seen once; the top ten hold about 1.4%. The sample taken for sequencing was PBMCs. These receptor sequences come from a girl aged 10 to 17 in good health and CMV-seropositive.

The chain combines TRBV9 with TRBJ2-2; 10 bases line up with TRBD2. This CDR3 is built from 19 residues. The V gene end was trimmed by 4 bases and the J gene end by 0 bases; junction bases not matched to a gene: 12. The germline gives CDR1 SGDLS, CDR2 YYNGEE. This CDR3 reads CASSSRSGGLKSNTGELFF. In nucleotides, the CDR3 is TGTGCCAGCAGCTCCCGTAGCGGGGGGTTGAAGTCGAACACCGGGGAGCTGTTTTTT. Complete variable domain (other parts from reference TRBV9 and TRBJ2-2): DSGVTQTPKHLITATGQRVTLRCSPRSGDLSVYWYQQSLDQGLQFLIQYYNGEERAKGNILERFSAQQFPDLHSELNLSSLELGDSALYFCASSSRSGGLKSNTGELFFGEGSRLTVL.

The chain combines TRBV29-1 with TRBJ1-1; D gene unclear. Germline values: CDR1 SQVTM, CDR2 ANQGSEA. V dropped 6 bases and J dropped 6 bases, with 11 bases sitting between them. This CDR3 region has 11 residues. CDR3 loop: CSVFRGAEAFF. The DNA of the CDR3 is TGCAGCGTATTCCGGGGAGCTGAAGCTTTCTTT.

The CDR3 region has the DNA TGTGCCAGCAGTTTGCCTAGCGGGTTAAAGGGGGGCGAGCAGTACTTC. Translation: CASSLPSGLKGGEQYF. The V call is TRBV28, the J call TRBJ2-7, with 8 bases identical to TRBD2. Looked up from germline, CDR1 is MDHEN and CDR2 is SYDVKM. The V gene end was trimmed by 3 bases and the J gene end by 6 bases; junction bases not matched to a gene: 13. The CDR3 spans 16 residues.

The chain uses TRBV5-6 and TRBJ1-2; 10 positions match TRBD1. V gave up 4 bases and J gave up 4 bases; unmatched junction bases: 7. In germline, CDR1 is SGHDT, CDR2 YYEEEE. This CDR3 region has 15 residues. The CDR3 region has the DNA TGTGCCAGCAGCAGAGCCGGGACAGGGGCCTATGGCTACACCTTC. Amino acids: CASSRAGTGAYGYTF. The full variable domain, completed using reference TRBV5-6 and TRBJ1-2, is DAGVTQSPTHLIKTRGQQVTLRCSPKSGHDTVSWYQQALGQGPQFIFQYYEEEERQRGNFPDRFSGHQFPNYSSELNVNALLLGDSALYLCASSRAGTGAYGYTFGSGTRLTVV.

The chain employs TRBV27 and TRBJ2-3, with 9 bases identical to TRBD1. In germline, CDR1 is MNHEY, CDR2 SMNVEV (reference sequence). J was trimmed by 5 bases and V by 0 bases; bases with no gene match: 6. The CDR3 totals 16 residues. The CDR3 nucleotides are TGTGCCAGCAGTTTATCGGTTGGGACAGGGATAGATACGCAGTATTTT. It specifies CASSLSVGTGIDTQYF.

There are a few counts of this clone. This chain joins TRBV5-1 and TRBJ2-5, with a possible D match to TRBD2 (5 bases). V was shortened by 3 bases and J by 3 bases, with 12 bases between the two germline ends. Looked up from germline, CDR1 is SGHRS and CDR2 is YFSETQ. The CDR3 runs to 14 residues. The CDR3 region has the DNA TGCGCCAGCAGCTCCGCGCTCGGGGAAGAGACCCAGTACTTC. Translated, it gives CASSSALGEETQYF. The full variable domain, its missing parts supplied by reference TRBV5-1 and TRBJ2-5, is KAGVTQTPRYLIKTRGQQVTLSCSPISGHRSVSWYQQTPGQGLQFLFEYFSETQRNKGNFPGRFSGRQFSNSRSEMNVSTLELGDSALYLCASSSALGEETQYFGPGTRLLVL.

In this sample, this clone turned up a few times. CDR3 nucleotides: TGTGCCAGCAGCCGCGACAGGGAAGAGACCCAGTACTTC. Translated, it gives CASSRDREETQYF. V usage is TRBV4-2 and J usage is TRBJ2-5; 7 nucleotides agree with TRBD1. The V gene's germline CDR1 is LGHNA and CDR2 YNFKEQ. J gave up 3 bases and V 4 bases, and 2 bases lay outside the gene matches. The CDR3 has 13 amino acids.

The V call is TRBV18, the J call TRBJ2-1; 7 bases line up with TRBD2. CDR1 is KGHSH, CDR2 LQKENI, per germline. This CDR3 is built from 16 residues. Trimming at V came to 2 bases and at J to 3 bases, leaving 7 bases not matched to a gene. The CDR3 DNA reads TGTGCCAGCTCACCAACTGAGCGGGACGGCTACAATGAGCAGTTCTTC. It is translated as CASSPTERDGYNEQFF.